This TCR beta chain was observed in a study of OX40 agonist ivuxolimab in advanced cancers. Whole-study context: Antecedent anti-PD-1, anti-PD-L1 or anti-CTLA-4 therapy was permissible, with over 35% having received some.

Overall study findings and caveats: The investigators did not determine what antigen specificity the expanded peripheral T cells had. Relative to CD4+, CD8+ T cells held more expanded clones on average.

With respect to this clone: What it recognizes is unknown.

Clones were read by immunoSEQ multiplex PCR, and TCRdb kept only the in-frame ones, dropping some. Seen here are under 80,000 clones, less than 95% observed once, and the top ten hold 1.5% to 2%. There are 13 residues in the CDR3. The germline V gene encodes CDR1 SGHKS and CDR2 YYEKEE (reference sequence). V lost 3 bases, J lost 3 bases, and 9 bases lay in between. The material was CD4+ or CD8+ T cells sorted from blood, obtained in a trial of the OX40 agonist ivuxolimab. The V gene is TRBV5-5, the J gene TRBJ1-2; possible D gene TRBD1, 5 bases. This TCR was recovered from an adult with an advanced solid tumor such as melanoma, head and neck, liver or kidney cancer. CDR3 sequence reads: CASSWGEYYGYTF. The CDR3, as DNA: TGTGCCAGCAGCTGGGGGGAATACTATGGCTACACCTTC.